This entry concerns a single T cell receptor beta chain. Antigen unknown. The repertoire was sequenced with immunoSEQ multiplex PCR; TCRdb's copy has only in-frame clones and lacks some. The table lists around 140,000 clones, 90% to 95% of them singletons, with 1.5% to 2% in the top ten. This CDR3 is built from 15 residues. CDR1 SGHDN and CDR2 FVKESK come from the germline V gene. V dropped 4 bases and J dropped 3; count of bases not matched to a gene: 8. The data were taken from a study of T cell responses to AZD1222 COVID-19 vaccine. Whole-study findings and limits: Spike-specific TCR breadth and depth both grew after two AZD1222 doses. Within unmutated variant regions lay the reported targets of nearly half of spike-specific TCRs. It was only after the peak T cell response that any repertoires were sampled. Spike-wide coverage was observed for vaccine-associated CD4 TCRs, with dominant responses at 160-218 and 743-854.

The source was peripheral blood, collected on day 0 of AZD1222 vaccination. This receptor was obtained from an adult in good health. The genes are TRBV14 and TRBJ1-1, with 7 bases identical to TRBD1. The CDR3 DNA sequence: TGTGCCAGCAGCCCCCTAGGGCAGGGGGACACTGAAGCTTTCTTT. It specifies CASSPLGQGDTEAFF.